These 15 T cell receptor beta chains were sequenced from one sample in a study of shared T cell receptors in the human thymus. Sequenced by immunoSEQ multiplex PCR; TCRdb stores in-frame clones only, minus some. The repertoire holds 700,000 or so clones, with approximately 85% as singletons. The same data also contributed to another study, on human thymus T cells.

Sequenced: thymocytes. The origin of the receptors is a girl under three years old with a congenital heart defect.

The chain joins TRBV6-6 to TRBJ2-7; 11 bases fit TRBD1. Per the germline V gene, CDR1 is MNHNY and CDR2 is SVGAGI (reference sequence). The junction had 6 bases not matched to a gene; V was cut back by 4 bases and J by 1 base. CDR3 length: 16 amino acids. DNA for the CDR3: TGTGCCAGCAGTTCCGAGGACAGGGGGCGATCCTACGAGCAGTACTTC. The encoded protein is CASSSEDRGRSYEQYF.

This chain connects TRBV5-1 to TRBJ2-1; TRBD1 is a possible D gene (5 bases). Germline V gene sequence: CDR1 SGHRS, CDR2 YFSETQ. The CDR3 runs to 15 residues. Trimming left V 3 bases short and J 2 bases short, with 12 bases between. CDR3 nucleotides: TGCGCCAGCAGCTCGAACCGGACACCCTACAATGAGCAGTTCTTC. It specifies CASSSNRTPYNEQFF.

In its sample, this clone was seen a few times. The chain joins TRBV14 to TRBJ1-4; D may be TRBD1 (6 bases). The CDR3 totals 14 residues. Germline V lookup: CDR1 SGHDN, CDR2 FVKESK. V was pared by 7 bases and J by 2 bases, with 11 bases between. The CDR3 DNA is TGTGCCAGCACCACGGGGGGCACTAATGAAAAACTGTTTTTT. This codes for CASTTGGTNEKLFF. The whole variable domain, filled in from reference TRBV14 and TRBJ1-4, reads EAGVTQFPSHSVIEKGQTVTLRCDPISGHDNLYWYRRVMGKEIKFLLHFVKESKQDESGMPNNRFLAERTGGTYSTLKVQPAELEDSGVYFCASTTGGTNEKLFFGSGTQLSVL.

The rearrangement links TRBV25-1 to TRBJ1-6, with 8 nucleotides matching TRBD1. In germline, CDR1 is MGHDK, CDR2 SYGVNS. V lost 0 bases and J lost 8; bases outside the gene matches: 3. The CDR3 sequence is 15 residues long. DNA for the CDR3: TGTGCCAGCAGTGAATATCTGACAGGGGATTCACCCCTCCACTTT. Amino acid sequence: CASSEYLTGDSPLHF.

This clone was seen just once. V usage is TRBV4-3 and J usage is TRBJ1-2; a weak D match, TRBD1 (5 bases). Germline V gene lookup returns CDR1 LGHNA and CDR2 YSLEER. The CDR3 runs 15 residues. V was clipped by 1 base and J by 9 bases, with 18 bases between them. CDR3 nucleotides: TGCGCCAGCAGCCAAGTCACCTCGGGGGGGGTGAGCTACACCTTC. Translating gives CASSQVTSGGVSYTF.

This clone has a handful of counts. The J gene is TRBJ1-2, the V gene TRBV28; 7 bases are a match to TRBD1. V gave up 6 bases and J gave up 4 bases; unmatched junction bases: 17. The CDR3 contains 17 residues. CDR1 is MDHEN, CDR2 SYDVKM, per germline. In nucleotides, the CDR3 is TGTGCCAGCAGCCAACCAACCGGGACAGCATCTCTCTATGGCTACACCTTC. It codes for CASSQPTGTASLYGYTF.

V gene TRBV5-1 combines with J gene TRBJ2-1; 10 bases align to TRBD2. There are 19 residues in the CDR3. Germline lookup yields CDR1 SGHRS and CDR2 YFSETQ. V dropped 2 bases and J dropped 8; count of bases not matched to a gene: 19. The DNA for the CDR3 is TGCGCCAGCAGCTTCCGGGTCCGAACCAGTAGCGGGGGGACACATGAGCAGTTCTTC. It translates to CASSFRVRTSSGGTHEQFF.

CDR3 in DNA: TGCACCAGTCCTCTGGGGGGTTATCCCTCTCGCTACGAGCAGTACTTC. Its protein is CTSPLGGYPSRYEQYF. The chain combines TRBV1 with TRBJ2-7; the table's D gene call, TRBD2, was not cross checked with the DNA. TRBV1 is assigned pseudogene status. The CDR3 has 16 residues.

The V and J genes are TRBV2 and TRBJ2-7; 10 bases map to TRBD1. CDR3 length: 15 residues. The J segment lost 5 bases and the V segment lost 4 bases, leaving 8 bases of the junction unmatched. From germline, CDR1 is SNHLY and CDR2 FYNNEI. CDR3: CASSGVGQGVDEQYF. The CDR3 DNA is TGTGCCAGCAGTGGGGTCGGACAGGGGGTGGACGAGCAGTACTTC.

The chain combines TRBV2 with TRBJ1-1, with TRBD1 matching over 7 bases. The CDR3 is 16 residues long. V lost 5 bases and J lost 1; bases outside the gene matches: 10. CDR1 SNHLY and CDR2 FYNNEI come from the germline V gene. The CDR3, as DNA: TGTGCCAGCAGTTCTACAGGGGCCCCTAAGAACACTGAAGCTTTCTTT. It is translated as CASSSTGAPKNTEAFF.

This chain uses TRBV10-3 with TRBJ1-1; 8 bases align to TRBD1. The V segment lost 4 bases and the J segment 3 bases; nucleotides outside the gene matches: 4. This CDR3 is 14 amino acids long. Germline V gene sequence: CDR1 ENHRY, CDR2 SYGVKD. CDR3 nucleotides: TGTGCCATCAGTGGCTCCAGGGGGCACACTGAAGCTTTCTTT. Amino acids: CAISGSRGHTEAFF.

The CDR3, as DNA: TGTGCCAGCAGCCCGGACAGGGAAAAAGTGTTGTACACTGAAGCTTTCTTT. It encodes CASSPDREKVLYTEAFF. The chain has TRBV5-4 and TRBJ1-1, with 8 positions matching TRBD1. Germline-derived CDR1 and CDR2 are SGHNT and YYREEE (reference sequence). Trimming cost V 4 bases and J 3 bases; bases outside gene matches: 14. The CDR3 contains 17 residues.

This rearrangement joins TRBV5-4 to TRBJ1-1, with 9 bases lining up with TRBD1. Trimming at V came to 0 bases and at J to 5 bases, leaving 5 bases not matched to a gene. Germline loops: CDR1 SGHNT, CDR2 YYREEE (reference sequence). The CDR3 spans 15 residues. CDR3 coding DNA: TGTGCCAGCAGCTTGGACAAGACAGGGGGGACTGAAGCTTTCTTT. This translates into CASSLDKTGGTEAFF.

The chain has TRBV6-5 and TRBJ1-2; 7 nucleotides match TRBD1. The CDR3 is made up of 14 amino acids. V shed 7 bases, J shed 4 bases, and the junction held 9 bases outside the gene matches. Germline CDR1 and CDR2: MNHEY and SVGAGI. The chain's CDR3 is CASTREGATYGYTF. Here the CDR3 DNA reads TGTGCCAGCACCCGAGAGGGGGCGACCTATGGCTACACCTTC.

This rearrangement joins TRBV5-4 to TRBJ2-5, with no clear D. V lost 0 bases and J 8 bases, leaving 17 bases between the germline ends. This CDR3 region has 15 residues. Germline-derived CDR1 and CDR2 are SGHNT and YYREEE (reference sequence). CDR3 in amino acids: CASSLESGPAETQYF. CDR3 sequence (DNA): TGTGCCAGCAGCTTGGAATCGGGTCCGGCGGAAACCCAGTACTTC. The full variable domain, rest sourced from reference TRBV5-4 and TRBJ2-5, is ETGVTQSPTHLIKTRGQQVTLRCSSQSGHNTVSWYQQALGQGPQFIFQYYREEENGRGNFPPRFSGLQFPNYSSELNVNALELDDSALYLCASSLESGPAETQYFGPGTRLLVL.